This T cell receptor beta chain was retrieved from a study of cytomegalovirus exposure and HLA in healthy donors. Per germline, CDR1 SEHNR and CDR2 FQNEAQ (reference sequence). This CDR3 has 15 amino acids. Trimming removed 1 base at V and 0 bases at J, with 9 bases between. PCR involved 60 Vbeta and 13 Jbeta primers. The table came from immunoSEQ multiplex PCR; TCRdb's copy has only in-frame clones and leaves some out. The data hold 200,000 to 250,000 clones, with 70% to 85% observed a single time. Sequencing was done on a sample of PBMCs. The chain recombines TRBV7-9 with TRBJ1-1, with D unresolved. This receptor was obtained from a woman between 40 and 55 years old in good health and CMV-seronegative. CDR3 in DNA: TGTGCCAGCAGCTTAGGAGAATTCCTGAACACTGAAGCTTTCTTT. Encoded protein: CASSLGEFLNTEAFF. The variable domain in full, with the rest retrieved from reference TRBV7-9 and TRBJ1-1, is DTGVSQNPRHKITKRGQNVTFRCDPISEHNRLYWYRQTLGQGPEFLTYFQNEAQLEKSRLLSDRFSAERPKGSFSTLEIQRTEQGDSAMYLCASSLGEFLNTEAFFGQGTRLTVV.